This T cell receptor (beta chain) was profiled in a study of regulatory T cells in long-lasting Graves disease. General study points: When disease was persistent, TRBV28, TRBJ1-2 and TRBJ2-5 were the favored segments.

Through Arm-PCR of CDR3 regions and iRepertoire HTBI primers, TCR beta libraries were built. One entry per CDR3 protein, called by TCRdb with MiXCR from the multiplex PCR reads. The table shows hundreds of thousands of distinct CDR3 sequences, with roughly a fifth occurring only once. At least ten counts were recorded for this clonotype. Its target is not known. The time point denotes: persistent/refractory GD, antithyroid drugs over 5 years with positive TRAb. There was RNA extracted from PBMCs, and the TCR library was made from it. V shed 4 bases and J shed 2 bases, with 8 bases lying between them. The CDR3 loop spans 12 amino acids. CDR1 and CDR2 (germline): SQVTM, ANQGSEA.

Sequenced material: peripheral blood mononuclear cells (PBMCs), taken when the disease was refractory, from a patient treated with antithyroid drugs. The V gene is TRBV29-1, the J gene TRBJ2-5; D is unresolved. The receptor's source is a female donor with Graves disease. DNA of the CDR3: TGCAGCGTTGTCAGAGTACAAGAGACCCAGTACTTC. Amino acids: CSVVRVQETQYF.